This passage covers 15 T cell receptor beta chains from one sample sequenced in a study of cytomegalovirus exposure and HLA in healthy donors. Produced via immunoSEQ multiplex PCR; TCRdb's table is partial and in-frame only. The sample contains roughly 75,000 clones, over 85% of which appear only once. The source material was PBMCs. The receptor source for this set is a man in his late teens or twenties in good health and CMV-seropositive.

This clone was counted once. For the CDR3, the DNA is TGCAGCGCTTTACAGGGGGCGGTGAATAATGAAAAACTGTTTTTT. Translation gives CSALQGAVNNEKLFF. This chain joins TRBV29-1 and TRBJ1-4, with TRBD1 identical over 9 bases. The CDR3 consists of 15 residues. V was pared by 7 bases and J by 4 bases, with 10 bases of the junction left unmatched. From germline, CDR1 is SQVTM and CDR2 ANQGSEA.

The V and J genes are TRBV5-1 and TRBJ2-1; TRBD1 agrees at 9 bases. Trimming removed 4 bases from V and 9 bases from J; junction bases left unmatched: 8. There are 14 residues in the CDR3. The germline V gene encodes CDR1 SGHRS and CDR2 YFSETQ. The CDR3 DNA is TGCGCCAGCAGCGCGGGACAGGGAGCAGGTGAGCAGTTCTTC. Residues: CASSAGQGAGEQFF. Full variable domain (rest looked up from reference TRBV5-1 and TRBJ2-1): KAGVTQTPRYLIKTRGQQVTLSCSPISGHRSVSWYQQTPGQGLQFLFEYFSETQRNKGNFPGRFSGRQFSNSRSEMNVSTLELGDSALYLCASSAGQGAGEQFFGPGTRLTVL.

The genes are TRBV6-7 and TRBJ2-3; D is undetermined. TRBV6-7 is an ORF for which the function is uncertain. The V end lost 1 base, the J end lost 1 base, and 12 bases lay between the germline ends. The CDR3 is made up of 16 amino acids. The CDR3 DNA reads TGTGCCAGCAGTTACTTTGCACAGACCTGCACAGATACGCAGTATTTT. Translating it yields CASSYFAQTCTDTQYF.

The rearrangement links TRBV7-6 to TRBJ2-5; 10 positions agree with TRBD1. J gave up 5 bases and V 4 bases, and 7 bases lay outside the gene matches. The CDR3 contains 15 residues. Germline loops: CDR1 SGHVS, CDR2 FNYEAQ. The CDR3 sequence is CASSSGQGMYETQYF. In DNA form, the CDR3 reads TGTGCCAGCAGCTCGGGACAGGGGATGTATGAGACCCAGTACTTC.

The chain is built from TRBV7-2 and TRBJ2-5; D not certain. CDR1 and CDR2 from the germline V gene are SGHTA and FQGNSA. V was trimmed by 5 bases and J by 5 bases, leaving 18 bases between them. This CDR3 contains 15 residues. CDR3 amino acids: CASSPSSLTLETQYF. CDR3 sequence (DNA): TGTGCCAGCAGCCCCTCTAGTTTGACTTTGGAGACCCAGTACTTC.

Only a few counts were recorded for this clone. The chain couples TRBV5-1 to TRBJ2-4; 8 bases agree with TRBD1. CDR3 length: 13 residues. CDR1 is SGHRS, CDR2 YFSETQ, per germline. The junction had 5 bases not matched to a gene; V was cut back by 2 bases and J by 10 bases. CDR3 nucleotide sequence: TGCGCCAGCAGCTTTGGACAGGGTGGGATTCAGTACTTC. Residues: CASSFGQGGIQYF.

This clone occurred a few times. This sequence joins TRBV5-1 and TRBJ1-2, with unresolved D. CDR1 and CDR2 from the germline V gene are SGHRS and YFSETQ. There are 17 residues in the CDR3. Trimming pared 1 base from V and 0 bases from J, leaving 16 bases between. The CDR3 loop reads CASSLMAIGRTNYGYTF. As DNA, the CDR3 is TGCGCCAGCAGCTTGATGGCGATAGGGAGAACTAACTATGGCTACACCTTC.

The chain recombines TRBV23-1 with TRBJ2-7; tentatively, D is TRBD2 (5 bases). TRBV23-1 is flagged as an ORF with uncertain function. The germline V and J ends were trimmed by 2 bases and 3 bases, with 14 bases remaining between them. This CDR3 is built from 15 residues. Here the CDR3 DNA reads TGCGCCAGCAGTCAAGTGGGAGTGGGGTACTACGAGCAGTACTTC. This gives the protein CASSQVGVGYYEQYF.

The V and J genes are TRBV19 and TRBJ1-2; possible D gene TRBD1, 5 bases. Germline CDR1 LNHDA, CDR2 SQIVND (reference sequence). V lost 1 base and J 8 bases, leaving 14 bases between the germline ends. This CDR3 contains 14 residues. The chain's CDR3 is CASSIGGRVRGYTF. The CDR3 DNA sequence: TGTGCCAGTAGTATAGGAGGCAGGGTGAGGGGCTACACCTTC.

This clone was found once. J is TRBJ1-3 and V is TRBV29-1, with 7 bases fitting TRBD1. This CDR3 is built from 14 residues. In germline, CDR1 is SQVTM, CDR2 ANQGSEA. The V and J ends lost 7 bases and 3 bases, in that order; junction bases with no gene match: 9. The CDR3 here is CSATGKIFGNTIYF. The CDR3 DNA reads as TGCAGCGCGACAGGGAAGATCTTTGGAAACACCATATATTTT.

The CDR3 region has the DNA TGTGCCAGCAGTGAATATCCGGTGGGACAGCACAATCAGCCCCAGCATTTT. Translated, it gives CASSEYPVGQHNQPQHF. The gene calls are TRBV6-1 and TRBJ1-5, with 7 bases lining up with TRBD1. Looked up from germline, CDR1 is MNHNS and CDR2 is SASEGT. The CDR3 totals 17 residues. V lost 2 bases to trimming and J lost 3 bases; unmatched junction nucleotides: 10.

The gene calls are TRBV7-8 and TRBJ2-7, with 11 bases identical to TRBD2. Trimming removed 8 bases from V and 6 bases from J; junction bases left unmatched: 12. Germline loops: CDR1 SGHVS, CDR2 FQNEAQ. This CDR3 contains 15 residues. The CDR3 reads CASSELAGARSEQYF. The DNA of the CDR3 is TGTGCCAGCTCTGAACTAGCGGGAGCCCGGAGCGAGCAGTACTTC.

The V call is TRBV19, the J call TRBJ2-1; D ambiguous. V was cut by 5 bases and J by 11 bases, with 16 bases left in between. Germline CDR1 and CDR2: LNHDA and SQIVND (reference sequence). There are 13 residues in the CDR3. CDR3 protein: CASSSQARIQQFF. The DNA of the CDR3 is TGTGCCAGTAGTTCTCAAGCTCGAATACAGCAGTTCTTC. The variable domain in full, with the rest retrieved from reference TRBV19 and TRBJ2-1, is DGGITQSPKYLFRKEGQNVTLSCEQNLNHDAMYWYRQDPGQGLRLIYYSQIVNDFQKGDIAEGYSVSREKKESFPLTVTSAQKNPTAFYLCASSSQARIQQFFGPGTRLTVL.

This chain uses TRBV9 with TRBJ2-7; 10 positions agree with TRBD1. Germline CDR1 reads SGDLS; CDR2 reads YYNGEE. The CDR3 runs 15 residues. With V trimmed by 0 bases and J by 3 bases, 3 bases remained unmatched. CDR3 bases: TGTGCCAGCAGCGTAGGGGGACAGGGGAGCTACGAGCAGTACTTC. As protein: CASSVGGQGSYEQYF.

J is TRBJ2-7 and V is TRBV11-2, with D possibly TRBD2 on 6 matching bases. V lost 5 bases and J lost 4, with 15 bases in between. This CDR3 region has 14 residues. CDR1 and CDR2 from the germline V gene are SGHAT and FQNNGV. The CDR3 bases are TGTGCCAGCAGCCCTCATGCGGGATGGTACGAGCAGTACTTC. It translates to CASSPHAGWYEQYF. The variable domain in full, with the rest retrieved from reference TRBV11-2 and TRBJ2-7, is EAGVAQSPRYKIIEKRQSVAFWCNPISGHATLYWYQQILGQGPKLLIQFQNNGVVDDSQLPKDRFSAERLKGVDSTLKIQPAKLEDSAVYLCASSPHAGWYEQYFGPGTRLTVT.